Listed below are T cell receptor beta chains from one sample, sequenced in a study of cytomegalovirus exposure and HLA in healthy donors. TCRdb keeps only in-frame clones here, not all; method: immunoSEQ multiplex PCR. Of about 99,000 clones in the sample, roughly 80% were seen once. Sequencing was carried out using PBMCs. Receptors were obtained from a man aged 35 to 55 in good health and CMV-seronegative. Each CDR3 is given with its conserved first and last residue. A D gene is named only where the DNA matches it firmly. Clone size is not always given. Where it is, it says once, few, many or a class for expanded clones.

d_call j_call v_call clone_size cdr3_nt cdr3_aa
. TRBJ1-4 TRBV6-5 . TGTGCCAGCAGTTACAGCAGGTCTAATGAAAAACTGTTTTTT CASSYSRSNEKLFF
. TRBJ2-5 TRBV2 . TGTGCCAGCAGTGAAGAAGGGACTGCCGGGGCGACCCAGTACTTC CASSEEGTAGATQYF
TRBD2 TRBJ2-2 TRBV5-1 . TGCGCCAGCAGTCCGGCGGGAGCGAACACCGGGGAGCTGTTTTTT CASSPAGANTGELFF
. TRBJ2-3 TRBV25-1 . TGTGCCAGCAGTCCCACCCGCGGATGGGCAGATACGCAGTATTTT CASSPTRGWADTQYF
TRBD2 TRBJ2-7 TRBV13 . TGTGCCAGCAGCGCGGGCACGGGACTAGCCTGGCACGAGCAGTACTTC CASSAGTGLAWHEQYF
. TRBJ2-2 TRBV30 . TGTGCCTGGAGTGTACTTCGGTCCGGGGAGCTGTTTTTT CAWSVLRSGELFF
TRBD1 TRBJ2-3 TRBV19 . TGTGCCAGTACCAGGGACAGGGGGAATACGCAGTATTTT CASTRDRGNTQYF
TRBD2 TRBJ2-2 TRBV7-3 . TGTGCCAGCAGCGATAGCGGGGCGAACACCGGGGAGCTGTTTTTT CASSDSGANTGELFF
TRBD1 TRBJ2-3 TRBV7-9 . TGTGCCAGCAGCTTAGGGGACAGCCCTCAAGATACGCAGTATTTT CASSLGDSPQDTQYF
TRBD1 TRBJ2-1 TRBV19 few TGTGCCAGTAGCTACACAGGGGGCTCCTACAATGAGCAGTTCTTC CASSYTGGSYNEQFF
. TRBJ1-2 TRBV6-1 . TGTGCCAGCAGTGTACAGAGCAGCTACACCTTC CASSVQSSYTF
TRBD1 TRBJ1-2 TRBV6-4 . TGTGCCAGCAAGTCGACAGGGTTCGGCTATGGCTACACCTTC CASKSTGFGYGYTF
. TRBJ2-7 TRBV18 . TGTGCCAGCTCACCACTGGCGGGGAGCTCCTACGAGCAGTACTTC CASSPLAGSSYEQYF
. TRBJ2-7 TRBV11-1 . TGTGCCAGCAGCCCAGGAGGATACGAGCAGTACTTT CASSPGGYEQYF
TRBD1 TRBJ2-7 TRBV15 . TGTGCCACCAGCACCGGAGGGCAGGGGGCCTCCTACGAGCAGTACTTC CATSTGGQGASYEQYF
. TRBJ2-7 TRBV28 . TGTGCCAGCAGTTTTCTCGCGGGAACCTACGAGCAGTACTTC CASSFLAGTYEQYF
TRBD1 TRBJ1-5 TRBV7-8 . TGTGCCAGCAGCCCCGACAGGGATAGGCCCCAGCATTTT CASSPDRDRPQHF
. TRBJ2-7 TRBV30 few TGTGCCTGGAGTGTCATTTGGGAGTCTTCAATAGCGCACGAGCAGTACTTC CAWSVIWESSIAHEQYF
TRBD1 TRBJ1-5 TRBV28 . TGTGCCAGCAGTTCGAAGGACAGGGGGTCCTATAGCAATCAGCCCCAGCATTTT CASSSKDRGSYSNQPQHF
TRBD1 TRBJ1-1 TRBV7-7 . TGTGCCAGCAGTCGCGTTGCCGGGACAGGGTTGACTGAAGCTTTCTTT CASSRVAGTGLTEAFF
TRBD1 TRBJ2-3 TRBV11-2 . TGTGCCAGCAGCACCAGAGGGGGCATGACAGATACGCAGTATTTT CASSTRGGMTDTQYF
TRBD1 TRBJ2-7 TRBV18 . TGTGCCAGCTCACCGGGACAGGCGAGCTACGAGCAGTACTTC CASSPGQASYEQYF
. TRBJ2-3 TRBV5-1 . TGCGCCAGCAGCTTGGACGTAACTAGCACAGATACGCAGTATTTT CASSLDVTSTDTQYF
TRBD2 TRBJ2-1 TRBV27 . TGTGCCAGCAAACTAGCGGGGGGGTACAATGAGCAGTTCTTC CASKLAGGYNEQFF
. TRBJ2-7 TRBV30 once TGTGCCTGGAGTGTAGGGGATCATGCAGCCTACGAGCAGTACTTC CAWSVGDHAAYEQYF
. TRBJ2-1 TRBV19 . TGTGCCAGTAGTATAGATATCAGGCCCCCACAGTTCTTC CASSIDIRPPQFF
. TRBJ2-2 TRBV6-1 . TGTGCCAGCAGTGTCCACAGGGTCACCGGGGAGCTGTTTTTT CASSVHRVTGELFF
TRBD1 TRBJ1-2 TRBV6-5 . TGTGCCAGCAGCATCAGAGGACAGGATGGTGGCTACACCTTC CASSIRGQDGGYTF
. TRBJ1-3 TRBV7-9 once TGTGCCAGCAGCTACCGGACACGGCATACCATATATTTT CASSYRTRHTIYF
. TRBJ2-1 TRBV19 . TGTGCCAGTAGTCCCCACTGGGGCGAGCAGTTCTTC CASSPHWGEQFF
. TRBJ2-7 TRBV2 . TGTGCCAGCAGTGGGCAGGGCGGCTCCTACGAGCAGTACTTC CASSGQGGSYEQYF
TRBD2 TRBJ2-2 TRBV11-3 . TGTGCCAGCAGCGTACCAGGACTAGCGGGAGCCACCGGGGAGCTGTTTTTT CASSVPGLAGATGELFF
TRBD2 TRBJ2-7 TRBV7-8 . TGTGCCAGCAGCCAACGGCAGGGACTAGCGAGCTACGAGCAGTACTTC CASSQRQGLASYEQYF
TRBD1 TRBJ1-1 TRBV5-1 . TGCGCCAGCAGCAATGGGACAGGGAACACTGAAGCTTTCTTT CASSNGTGNTEAFF
TRBD2 TRBJ2-1 TRBV10-3 . TGTGCCATCAGTTCTGGGACTAGCGGGAGGGCCCAGTTCTTC CAISSGTSGRAQFF
TRBD1 TRBJ1-2 TRBV7-2 once TGTGCCAGCAGCTTACTTCAGGGGGCAACGGGTGGCTACACCTTC CASSLLQGATGGYTF
. TRBJ1-1 TRBV28 . TGTGCCAGCAGTTTTAGGGGAACTGAAGCTTTCTTT CASSFRGTEAFF
TRBD2 TRBJ2-3 TRBV2 . TGTGCCAGCATTCGGGGGAGGGCCACCACAGATACGCAGTATTTT CASIRGRATTDTQYF
TRBD2 TRBJ2-7 TRBV7-9 . TGTGCCAGCAGCTCCGAGACTAGCGGGGGATACGAGCAGTACTTC CASSSETSGGYEQYF
. TRBJ2-1 TRBV11-2 few TGTGCCAGCAGCTTAGCAAATGAGCAGTTCTTC CASSLANEQFF
TRBD1 TRBJ2-7 TRBV19 . TGTGCCAGTAGTAGGGACAGGGCGGTCGAGCAGTACTTC CASSRDRAVEQYF
TRBD1 TRBJ1-1 TRBV14 . TGTGCCAGCAGACGGACAGGGTCGGACACTGAAGCTTTCTTT CASRRTGSDTEAFF
TRBD1 TRBJ2-7 TRBV4-2 . TGTGCCAGCAGCCAGGCATCAGGGGGAGACGAGCAGTACTTC CASSQASGGDEQYF
TRBD2 TRBJ2-7 TRBV27 . TGTGCCAGCCGCGGGACAGACAGCTCACCGGGACTAGCGGGGCCTAAAGAGTACTTC CASRGTDSSPGLAGPKEYF
. TRBJ2-7 TRBV11-2 . TGTGCCAGCAGCCCATACAGGGAACCCTACGAGCAGTACTTC CASSPYREPYEQYF